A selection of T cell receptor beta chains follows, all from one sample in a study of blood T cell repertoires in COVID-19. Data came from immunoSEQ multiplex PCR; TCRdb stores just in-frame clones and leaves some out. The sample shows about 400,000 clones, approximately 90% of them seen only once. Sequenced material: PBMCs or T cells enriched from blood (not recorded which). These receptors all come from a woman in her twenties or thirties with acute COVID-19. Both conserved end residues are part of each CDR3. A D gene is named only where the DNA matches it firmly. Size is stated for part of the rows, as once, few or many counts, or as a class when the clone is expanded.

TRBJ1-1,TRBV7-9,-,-,TGTGCCAGCAGCCATCGCCAGGGAGGAGCTTTCTTT,CASSHRQGGAFF
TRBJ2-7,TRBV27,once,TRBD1,TGTGCCAGCAGTTTCAGGGGGAGCTACGAGCAGTACTTC,CASSFRGSYEQYF
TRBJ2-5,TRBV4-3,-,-,TGCGCCAGCAGCCAAGATATGTTAGAGGACAGTCAAGAGACCCAGTACTTC,CASSQDMLEDSQETQYF
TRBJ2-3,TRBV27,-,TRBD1,TGTGCCAGCAGTCCGACAGGGAGAAGCACAGATACGCAGTATTTT,CASSPTGRSTDTQYF
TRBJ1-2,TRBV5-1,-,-,TGCGCCAGCAGCCAGGACAGCTATGGCTACACCTTC,CASSQDSYGYTF
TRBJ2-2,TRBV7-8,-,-,TGTGCCAGCAGCCCTAATGGAGGAAACACCGGGGAGCTGTTTTTT,CASSPNGGNTGELFF
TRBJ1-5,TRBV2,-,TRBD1,TGTGCCAGCAGTGGGGCCCGGACAGGTGAGAAGCCCCAGCATTTT,CASSGARTGEKPQHF
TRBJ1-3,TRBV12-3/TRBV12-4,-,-,TGTGCCAGCAGCAGGGTTGGAAACACCATATATTTT,CASSRVGNTIYF
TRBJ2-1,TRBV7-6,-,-,TGTGCCAGCATCCTATCGGAGGGGGGGGCGAGCTCCTACAATGAGCAGTTCTTC,CASILSEGGASSYNEQFF
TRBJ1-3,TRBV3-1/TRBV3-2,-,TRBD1,TGTGCCAGCAGCGCCCGGGACAGGGCAAGAACAGGAAACACCATATATTTT,CASSARDRARTGNTIYF
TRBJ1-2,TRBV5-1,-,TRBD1,TGCGCCAGCCGCCCAACAGGGGACTATGGCTACACCTTC,CASRPTGDYGYTF
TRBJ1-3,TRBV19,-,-,TGTGCCAGTAGTGTCCGTGTGACAGGTTGGCACACCATATATTTT,CASSVRVTGWHTIYF
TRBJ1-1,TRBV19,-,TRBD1,TGTGCCAGTAGTATAGGCAGGGGGCCAATGAACACTGAAGCTTTCTTT,CASSIGRGPMNTEAFF
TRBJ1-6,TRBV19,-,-,TGTGCCAGTAGTATGGCGGGGCCCTTGAATTCACCCCTCCACTTT,CASSMAGPLNSPLHF
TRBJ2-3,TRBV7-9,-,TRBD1,TGTGCCAGCAGCTTAGGACAGGGTGTGGGCGCAGATACGCAGTATTTT,CASSLGQGVGADTQYF
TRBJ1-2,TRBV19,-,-,TGTGCCAGTAGTATAGACCGCTCGAGGGGCTACACCTTC,CASSIDRSRGYTF
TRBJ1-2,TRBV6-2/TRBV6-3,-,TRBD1,TGTGCCAGCAGTACCCGGACAGGGGGCGTATATGGCTACACCTTC,CASSTRTGGVYGYTF
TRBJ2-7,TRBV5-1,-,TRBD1,TGCGCCAGCAGCTTGGAGGCCAGGGGGCGCTCCGAGCAGTACTTC,CASSLEARGRSEQYF
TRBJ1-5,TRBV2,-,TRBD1,TGTGCCAGCAGTCCTGGGACAGTTGATAGCAATCAGCCCCAGCATTTT,CASSPGTVDSNQPQHF
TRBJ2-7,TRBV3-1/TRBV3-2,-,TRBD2,TGTGCCAGCAGCGAACTAGCGGGGGCGTACTACGAGCAGTACTTC,CASSELAGAYYEQYF
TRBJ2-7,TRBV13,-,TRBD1,TGTGCCAGCAGCTTGGACAGGGTAATGAGCGAGCAGTACTTC,CASSLDRVMSEQYF
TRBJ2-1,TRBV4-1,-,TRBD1,TGCGCCAGCAGCCAATCCGGGACAGGGTTAAATGAGCAGTTCTTC,CASSQSGTGLNEQFF
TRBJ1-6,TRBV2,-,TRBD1,TGTGCCAGCAGTGAAGCAGGACAGGGGAGTTCACCCCTCCACTTT,CASSEAGQGSSPLHF
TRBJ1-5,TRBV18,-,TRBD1,TGTGCCAGCTCACCCCGACAGGGCCAGGAGCCCCAGCATTTT,CASSPRQGQEPQHF
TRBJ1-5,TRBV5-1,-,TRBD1,TGCGCCAGCAGCTTCACAGGGGAGAATCAGCCCCAGCATTTT,CASSFTGENQPQHF
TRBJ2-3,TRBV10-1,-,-,TGCGCCAGTAGTCACGGGACTCAAGGGACAGATACGCAGTATTTT,CASSHGTQGTDTQYF
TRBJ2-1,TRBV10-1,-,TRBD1,TGCGCCAGCAGTGATCGAGACAGGGGATACAATGAGCAGTTCTTC,CASSDRDRGYNEQFF
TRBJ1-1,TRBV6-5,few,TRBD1,TGTGCCAGCCGACAGGGGAACACTGAAGCTTTCTTT,CASRQGNTEAFF
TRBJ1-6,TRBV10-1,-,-,TGCGCCAGCGTGCACACCCATAATTCACCCCTCCACTTT,CASVHTHNSPLHF
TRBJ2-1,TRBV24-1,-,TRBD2,TGTGCCACCAGTGATTTTGCGGGCGGGGGGCCCTATGAGCAGTTCTTC,CATSDFAGGGPYEQFF
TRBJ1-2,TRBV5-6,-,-,TGTGCCAGCAGCTTGCTTCCTGATGGCTACACCTTC,CASSLLPDGYTF
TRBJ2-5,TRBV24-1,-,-,TGTGCCACCAGTGAGGGGGCCCAAGAGACCCAGTACTTC,CATSEGAQETQYF
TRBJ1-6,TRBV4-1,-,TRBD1,TGCGCCAGCAGCCCCCCAAGGACAGGCGGGTCACCCCTCCACTTT,CASSPPRTGGSPLHF
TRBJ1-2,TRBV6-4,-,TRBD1,TGTGCCAGCAGTGCCCAGACAGGGCTGGGCGGCTACACCTTC,CASSAQTGLGGYTF
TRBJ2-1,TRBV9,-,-,TGTGCCAGCAGGCCCAGGGTTGGCAATGAGCAGTTCTTC,CASRPRVGNEQFF
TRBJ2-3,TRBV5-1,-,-,TGCGCCAGCAGCTTAACAGGGTTCAGCACAGATACGCAGTATTTT,CASSLTGFSTDTQYF